This T cell receptor (beta chain) was recorded in a study of CD8 T cells in Susac syndrome. About the research overall: At blood draw, Susac syndrome patients were therapy-naive, on corticosteroids, or on intravenous immunoglobulin alone. Study results and caveats: CD4+ repertoires of Susac syndrome patients lacked detectable clonal expansion.

It was with random hexamers that roughly 0.5 to 1 ug RNA was reverse transcribed. An immunoSEQ multiplex PCR amplified TCR beta CDR3 over 54 Vbeta and 13 Jbeta. TCRdb reprocessed the immunoSEQ multiplex PCR reads via MiXCR and lists one record per CDR3 protein. This sample yields a few hundred thousand distinct CDR3 sequences, of which about 94% are seen a single time; about 0.14% belongs to the top ten. TCR beta from blood CD8+ and CD4+ T cells was sequenced. This CDR3 spans 12 amino acids. The trim removed 4 bases at V and 7 bases at J, leaving 4 bases unmatched. The germline V gene encodes CDR1 SQVTM and CDR2 ANQGSEA. Details on this clonotype: Its antigen is unknown.

The V and J genes are TRBV29-1 and TRBJ2-5; 9 bases are shared with TRBD2. The receptor comes from a human donor with Susac syndrome. Input material: CD4+ T cells from PBMCs. The DNA for the CDR3 is TGCAGCGTTGCCGGTAGCGGGAGGACCCAGTACTTC. Translation: CSVAGSGRTQYF.